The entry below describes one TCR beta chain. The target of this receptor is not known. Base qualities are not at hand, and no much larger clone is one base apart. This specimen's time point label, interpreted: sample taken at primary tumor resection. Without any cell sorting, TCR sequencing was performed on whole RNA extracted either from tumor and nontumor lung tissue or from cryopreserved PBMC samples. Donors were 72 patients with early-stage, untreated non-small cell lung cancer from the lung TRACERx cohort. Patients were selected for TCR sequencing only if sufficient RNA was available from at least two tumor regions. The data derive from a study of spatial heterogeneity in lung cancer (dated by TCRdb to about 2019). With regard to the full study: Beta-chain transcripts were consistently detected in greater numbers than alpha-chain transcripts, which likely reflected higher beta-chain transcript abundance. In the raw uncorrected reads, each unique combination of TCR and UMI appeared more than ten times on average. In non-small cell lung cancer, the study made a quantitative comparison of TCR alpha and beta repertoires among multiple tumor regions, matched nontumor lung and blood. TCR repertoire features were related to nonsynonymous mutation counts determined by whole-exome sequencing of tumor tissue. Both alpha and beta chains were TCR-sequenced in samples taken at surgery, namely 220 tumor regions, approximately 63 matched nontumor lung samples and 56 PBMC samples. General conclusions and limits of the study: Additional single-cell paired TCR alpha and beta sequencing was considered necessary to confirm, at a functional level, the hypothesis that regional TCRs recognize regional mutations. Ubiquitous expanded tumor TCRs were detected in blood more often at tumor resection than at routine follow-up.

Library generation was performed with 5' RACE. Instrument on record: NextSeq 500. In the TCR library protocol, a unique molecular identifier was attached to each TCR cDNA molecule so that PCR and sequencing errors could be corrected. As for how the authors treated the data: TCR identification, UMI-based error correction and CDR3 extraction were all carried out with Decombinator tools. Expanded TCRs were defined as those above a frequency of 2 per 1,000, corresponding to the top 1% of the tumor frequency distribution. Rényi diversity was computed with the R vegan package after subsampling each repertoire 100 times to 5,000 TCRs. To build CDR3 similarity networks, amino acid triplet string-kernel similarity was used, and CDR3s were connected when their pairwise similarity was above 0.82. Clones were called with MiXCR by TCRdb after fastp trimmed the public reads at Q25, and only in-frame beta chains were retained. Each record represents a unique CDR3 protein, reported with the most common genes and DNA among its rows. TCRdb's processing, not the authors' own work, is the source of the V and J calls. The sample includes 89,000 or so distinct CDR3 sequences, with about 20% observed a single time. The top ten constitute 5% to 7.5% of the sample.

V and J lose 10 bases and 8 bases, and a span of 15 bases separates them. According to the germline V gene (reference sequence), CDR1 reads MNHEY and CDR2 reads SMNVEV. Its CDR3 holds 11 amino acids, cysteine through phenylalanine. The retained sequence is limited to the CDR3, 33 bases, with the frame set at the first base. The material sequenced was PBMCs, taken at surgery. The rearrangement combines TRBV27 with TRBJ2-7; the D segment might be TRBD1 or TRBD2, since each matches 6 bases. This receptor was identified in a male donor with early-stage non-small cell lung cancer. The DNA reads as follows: TGTGCCAACCCTAGGGGGGCCAAGCAGTACTTC. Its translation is CANPRGAKQYF.